Presented here are 23 T cell receptor beta chains from one specimen sequenced in a study of T cells after yellow fever vaccination. TCRdb passed the 5' RACE reads through MiXCR, listing each CDR3 protein once. The sample includes about 27,000 distinct CDR3 sequences, roughly 4.5% of them seen just once. The source material was PBMCs, either bulk or a sorted T-cell subset (CD4+, CD8+, memory, or dextramer-sorted; not recorded which), sampled on the day of the yellow fever booster vaccination. These receptors came from a man aged 18 to 35 who received the YFV17D yellow fever vaccine.

This clonotype was counted many times. The chain has TRBV20-1 and TRBJ2-3; 11 bases fit TRBD2. Trimming removed 5 bases from V and 6 bases from J; junction bases left unmatched: 13. This CDR3 has 16 residues. Per the germline V gene, CDR1 is DFQATT and CDR2 is SNEGSKA (reference sequence). CDR3: CSAPQLAGAYGDTQYF. For the CDR3, the DNA is TGCAGTGCTCCCCAACTAGCGGGGGCGTACGGGGATACGCAGTATTTT.

This clonotype appeared a few times. This rearrangement joins TRBV12-3 or TRBV12-4 to TRBJ1-6; D gene ambiguous. The CDR3 consists of 13 residues. Trimming took 7 bases from V and 9 from J, leaving 13 bases between them. The CDR3 nucleotides are TGTGCCAGCACCGCTGAGTTGGTTTCACCCCTCCACTTT. Protein product: CASTAELVSPLHF.

This clonotype appeared many times. The chain links TRBV7-2 to TRBJ2-5; TRBD2 agrees at 10 bases. J was trimmed by 4 bases and V by 4 bases; bases with no gene match: 3. The CDR3 is 14 amino acids. Germline CDR1 and CDR2: SGHTA and FQGNSA. For the CDR3, the DNA is TGTGCCAGCAGCTCGGGACTAGCGTTAGAGACCCAGTACTTC. Translation: CASSSGLALETQYF.

The rearrangement uses TRBV3-1 and TRBJ2-3; the D is unclear. There are 12 residues in the CDR3. V shed 3 bases and J shed 3 bases, with 4 bases lying between them. The germline CDR1 and CDR2 sequences are LGHDT and YNNKEL (reference sequence). The DNA for the CDR3 is TGTGCCAGCAGCCACAGGACAGATACGCAGTATTTT. As protein: CASSHRTDTQYF.

This clonotype was found many times. The chain has TRBV20-1 and TRBJ1-1; D is unclear. V lost 6 bases, J lost 6 bases, and 23 bases lay in between. The CDR3 spans 15 residues. Per germline, CDR1 DFQATT and CDR2 SNEGSKA (reference sequence). The CDR3 bases are TGCAGTGCAGACATATTAGGTGGTGAGACTGCTGAAGCTTTCTTT. This encodes CSADILGGETAEAFF.

This clonotype was recorded many times. The gene calls are TRBV12-3 or TRBV12-4 and TRBJ1-2; no clear D gene. V lost 2 bases and J lost 0, with 7 bases in between. The CDR3 spans 14 residues. CDR3 amino acids: CASSLLVTNYGYTF. The CDR3 region has the DNA TGTGCCAGCAGTTTATTGGTTACTAACTATGGCTACACCTTC.

This clonotype was detected many times. V and J are TRBV4-3 and TRBJ1-6, with unresolved D. CDR1 and CDR2 from the germline V gene are LGHNA and YSLEER. The ends were cut back, 0 bases at V and 6 bases at J, with 12 bases in the middle. This CDR3 contains 16 residues. CDR3 sequence reads: CASSQDVMAANSPLHF. CDR3 DNA: TGCGCCAGCAGCCAAGATGTAATGGCGGCTAATTCACCCCTCCACTTT.

This clonotype came up many times. For the CDR3, the DNA is TGCGCCAGCAGCCAAGAGTGGGACAGGGGGACAGATACGCAGTATTTT. Translation gives CASSQEWDRGTDTQYF. The chain is built from TRBV4-3 and TRBJ2-3, with 11 bases matching TRBD1. The CDR3 covers 16 residues. In germline, CDR1 is LGHNA, CDR2 YSLEER. With 0 bases clipped from V and 3 bases from J, the junction kept 2 bases outside the gene matches.

This clonotype has just a few counts. V gene TRBV15 combines with J gene TRBJ1-4; the match to TRBD1 covers 8 bases. Trimming at V came to 5 bases and at J to 8 bases, leaving 4 bases not matched to a gene. The CDR3 runs 13 residues. Germline CDR1 and CDR2: LNHNV and YYDKDF (reference sequence). The DNA for the CDR3 is TGTGCCACCAGCGGACAGGGTTGGGAAAAACTGTTTTTT. Its translation is CATSGQGWEKLFF.

This clonotype was detected ten times or more. This sequence joins TRBV13 and TRBJ2-2; 9 nucleotides line up with TRBD2. This CDR3 comprises 17 residues. Germline-derived CDR1 and CDR2 are PRHDT and FYEKMQ (reference sequence). V dropped 0 bases and J dropped 5; count of bases not matched to a gene: 7. CDR3 nucleotides: TGTGCCAGCAGCTTAGGCCGGCGGGGGGGCCGAACCGGGGAGCTGTTTTTT. Its translation: CASSLGRRGGRTGELFF.

This clonotype was counted ten times or more. V usage is TRBV4-3 and J usage is TRBJ2-4, with 8 bases fitting TRBD1. The CDR3 has 14 residues. The germline gives CDR1 LGHNA, CDR2 YSLEER. V gave up 3 bases and J gave up 6 bases; unmatched junction bases: 4. CDR3 residues: CASSQDGQGNIQYF. The CDR3 DNA follows: TGCGCCAGCAGCCAGGACGGACAGGGAAACATTCAGTACTTC.

This clonotype was counted ten times or more. V is TRBV5-1 and J is TRBJ2-5, with TRBD1 as a possible D gene (5 bases). Trimming shortened V by 4 bases and J by 5 bases, and 12 bases separated the two germline ends. This CDR3 is built from 13 residues. Germline V gene data show CDR1 as SGHRS and CDR2 as YFSETQ. The CDR3 nucleotides are TGCGCCAGCAGCCCGGACATTCGGGAGACCCAGTACTTC. It specifies CASSPDIRETQYF.

This clonotype has ten or more counts. The chain couples TRBV5-1 to TRBJ2-1; TRBD2 might be the D (5 bases). CDR3 length equals 16 residues. Trimming cost V 4 bases and J 6 bases, with 20 bases left between them. The germline gives CDR1 SGHRS, CDR2 YFSETQ. CDR3 region: CASSPSRGRSPNEQFF. The CDR3 DNA reads as TGCGCCAGCAGCCCAAGTCGGGGAAGGTCCCCCAATGAGCAGTTCTTC.

Of note for this clonotype: Given a much more abundant clone one base away, this may be a read error. The V call is TRBV20-1, the J call TRBJ2-3, with D uncertain. Germline V gene data show CDR1 as DFQATT and CDR2 as SNEGSKA (reference sequence). CDR3 size: 11 residues. Trimming took 8 bases from V and 4 from J, leaving 10 bases between them. The CDR3 nucleotides are TGCAGTCCCGGATTGTCAGATACGCAGTATTTT. The encoded protein is CSPGLSDTQYF.

This clonotype was found many times. This chain links TRBV12-3 or TRBV12-4 with TRBJ1-6; TRBD1 might be the D (6 bases). This CDR3 has 14 residues. Between the trimmed V and J ends, which lost 5 bases and 10 bases, there was a span of 15 bases. CDR3 nucleotides: TGTGCCAGCAGTCCAACAGGGATGAAATCACCCCTCCACTTT. Translated: CASSPTGMKSPLHF.

This chain joins TRBV18 and TRBJ1-1; D is unclear. The germline gives CDR1 KGHSH, CDR2 LQKENI. The CDR3 totals 13 residues. V was pared by 6 bases and J by 0 bases, with 8 bases between. CDR3 protein: CASSPDLNTEAFF. In nucleotides, the CDR3 is TGTGCCAGCTCTCCGGACCTGAACACTGAAGCTTTCTTT.

Many counts were recorded for this clonotype. The chain combines TRBV20-1 with TRBJ1-3, with a possible D match to TRBD1 (5 bases). The V gene lost 6 bases and the J gene lost 2 bases, with 14 bases spanning the gap. The germline V gene has CDR1 DFQATT and CDR2 SNEGSKA (reference sequence). The CDR3 spans 14 residues. The CDR3 protein is CSAAEGLTGNTIYF. CDR3 bases: TGCAGTGCCGCCGAGGGGCTTACTGGAAACACCATATATTTT.

This clonotype was observed many times. This rearrangement joins TRBV12-3 or TRBV12-4 to TRBJ2-2; unclear D gene. The CDR3 spans 14 residues. V shed 1 base and J shed 4 bases, with 7 bases lying between them. CDR3 coding DNA: TGTGCCAGCAGTTTAGGTGCCAGCACCGGGGAGCTGTTTTTT. Translating it yields CASSLGASTGELFF.

This clonotype appeared a few times. This sequence joins TRBV2 and TRBJ2-7; D call uncertain. The CDR3 extends over 16 amino acids. Looked up from germline, CDR1 is SNHLY and CDR2 is FYNNEI. V was cut by 5 bases and J by 7 bases, with 24 bases left in between. The CDR3 loop reads CASSRSRQAGWLEQYF. DNA for the CDR3: TGTGCCAGCAGTAGATCCCGCCAGGCCGGGTGGTTGGAGCAGTACTTC.

This clonotype has a count of ten or more. V and J are TRBV12-3 or TRBV12-4 and TRBJ1-2; D is possibly TRBD1 (6 bases). This CDR3 region has 13 residues. V dropped 5 bases and J dropped 5 bases, with 12 bases sitting between them. DNA for the CDR3: TGTGCCAGCAGTCCAACAGGGACGTATGGCTACACCTTC. Its protein product is CASSPTGTYGYTF.

This clonotype was seen ten or more times. This chain links TRBV6-5 with TRBJ1-1; TRBD1 matches 7 bases. This CDR3 is built from 17 residues. After removal of 2 bases from V and 5 bases from J, the junction contained 14 bases not matched to a gene. Germline V CDR1 and CDR2: MNHEY, SVGAGI. The CDR3 protein is CASSYGRLRQGGTEAFF. The CDR3 DNA follows: TGTGCCAGCAGTTACGGACGGCTGCGACAGGGTGGGACTGAAGCTTTCTTT.

This clonotype was found many times. This chain connects TRBV7-2 to TRBJ1-1; D is perhaps TRBD1 (5 bases). Germline V gives CDR1 SGHTA, CDR2 FQGNSA. The V and J ends lost 4 bases and 4 bases respectively, with 16 bases between them. The CDR3 loop spans 15 amino acids. CDR3 nucleotides: TGTGCCAGCAGCTCGATGGCGGGAGGGGTCACTGAAGCTTTCTTT. Translated, it gives CASSSMAGGVTEAFF.

This clonotype was detected many times. The chain recombines TRBV20-1 with TRBJ2-1; D perhaps matches TRBD1 (6 bases). The CDR3 has 14 residues. Trimming left V 5 bases short and J 0 bases short, with 11 bases between. The germline V gene encodes CDR1 DFQATT and CDR2 SNEGSKA (reference sequence). DNA for the CDR3: TGCAGTGCTCAGGACAGCAGCTCCTACAATGAGCAGTTCTTC. Residues: CSAQDSSSYNEQFF.